Sequencing of this TCR beta chain was carried out in a study of blood T cells in healthy people across ages. Study observations and caveats: Per million T cells, the diversity of TCR beta decreased roughly linearly as age advanced.

Germline CDR1 reads SGHRS; CDR2 reads YFSETQ. Trimming removed 2 bases from V and 4 bases from J, with 9 bases in between. The CDR3 contains 13 residues. This clonotype appeared a few times. Its antigen remains unidentified. Next came a second PCR, run for roughly 6 to 11 cycles, which used a sample-barcoded 5' primer along with a J-beta primer mix. TCRdb processed the 5' RACE reads anew with MiXCR; each CDR3 protein has one entry. The data hold roughly 680,000 distinct CDR3 sequences, with approximately 52% observed a single time. The individuals who served as donors were healthy Caucasians living in Russia, aged about 6 to 100. Peripheral blood was drawn, ten milliliters per donor. Isolation recovered at least 6.5 million PBMCs from every sample.

The chain joins TRBV5-1 to TRBJ1-1; D possibly corresponds to TRBD1 (5 bases). The sequenced sample consisted of blood. The sequence came from a woman aged 80 or over in good health. CDR3 in amino acids: CASSLGEITEAFF. CDR3 DNA: TGCGCCAGCAGCTTAGGGGAGATCACTGAAGCTTTCTTT.